These T cell receptor beta chains were read from a single sample in a study of tumor-infiltrating lymphocytes in primary liver carcinoma. TCRdb used MiXCR to reprocess the multiplex PCR reads, holding one entry per CDR3 protein. The data contain 300,000 to 400,000 distinct CDR3 sequences, 65% of them singletons. The sequencing input was peripheral blood. Source of these receptors: a man in his forties or fifties with primary liver carcinoma and hepatitis B virus infection. CDR3s include the opening cysteine and the closing phenylalanine or tryptophan. The D gene is left open where the match is weak. Only part of the rows carry a size: once, few, many, or a class if the clone is expanded.

clone size: few
J gene: TRBJ2-1
D gene: TRBD2
V gene: TRBV12-3/TRBV12-4
CDR3 protein: CASSFSGRGNNEQFF
CDR3 DNA: TGTGCCAGCAGTTTTTCCGGGAGGGGAAACAATGAGCAGTTCTTC

clone size: -
J gene: TRBJ2-7
D gene: TRBD2
V gene: TRBV11-2
CDR3 protein: CASSPGLALSYKQYF
CDR3 DNA: TGTGCCAGCAGCCCGGGACTAGCGTTGTCCTACAAGCAGTACTTC

clone size: -
J gene: TRBJ2-2
D gene: -
V gene: TRBV11-2
CDR3 protein: CASILGVKFRAGELFF
CDR3 DNA: TGTGCCAGCATCTTAGGAGTGAAGTTCAGAGCCGGGGAGCTGTTTTTT

clone size: -
J gene: TRBJ1-5
D gene: -
V gene: TRBV10-3
CDR3 protein: CVISESTGYSNQLQHF
CDR3 DNA: TGTGTCATCAGTGAGTCGACGGGGTATAGCAATCAGCTCCAGCATTTT

clone size: many
J gene: TRBJ1-5
D gene: TRBD1
V gene: TRBV4-3
CDR3 protein: CASSQGTGGGQPQHF
CDR3 DNA: TGCGCCAGCAGCCAGGGGACAGGGGGTGGTCAGCCCCAGCATTTT

clone size: -
J gene: TRBJ2-1
D gene: TRBD1
V gene: TRBV28
CDR3 protein: CASCRDRAYGEQFF
CDR3 DNA: TGTGCCAGTTGCCGGGACAGGGCTTACGGTGAGCAGTTCTTC

clone size: many
J gene: TRBJ2-7
D gene: TRBD1
V gene: TRBV28
CDR3 protein: CASAPGTATNYEQYF
CDR3 DNA: TGTGCCAGCGCCCCCGGGACAGCAACTAACTACGAGCAGTACTTC

clone size: -
J gene: TRBJ1-3
D gene: -
V gene: TRBV11-1
CDR3 protein: CVSSQVGNNSGNTIYF
CDR3 DNA: TGTGTCAGCAGCCAAGTTGGGAACAACTCTGGAAACACCATATATTTT

clone size: -
J gene: TRBJ2-7
D gene: TRBD1
V gene: TRBV5-4
CDR3 protein: CASRAPGQNSYGQYF
CDR3 DNA: TGTGCCAGCAGAGCGCCGGGACAGAACTCCTACGGGCAGTACTTC

clone size: -
J gene: TRBJ2-2
D gene: -
V gene: TRBV29-1
CDR3 protein: CSVGGSPSNTGELFF
CDR3 DNA: TGCAGCGTTGGTGGCTCTCCTTCGAATACCGGGGAGCTGTTTTTT

clone size: many
J gene: TRBJ1-1
D gene: TRBD1
V gene: TRBV29-1
CDR3 protein: CSARQGSTEAFF
CDR3 DNA: TGCAGCGCTCGACAGGGTTCGACTGAAGCTTTCTTT

clone size: medium-sized
J gene: TRBJ1-3
D gene: -
V gene: TRBV11-2
CDR3 protein: CASSPSTGNTIYF
CDR3 DNA: TGTGCCAGCAGCCCCTCGACTGGGAACACCATATATTTT

clone size: -
J gene: TRBJ2-7
D gene: -
V gene: TRBV11-1
CDR3 protein: CASNLRLSGNYEQYF
CDR3 DNA: TGTGCCAGCAATCTGAGACTATCGGGGAATTACGAGCAGTACTTC

clone size: -
J gene: TRBJ1-1
D gene: -
V gene: TRBV11-2
CDR3 protein: CVSSYSKNTEAFF
CDR3 DNA: TGTGTCAGCAGTTATTCCAAGAACACTGAAGCTTTCTTT

clone size: -
J gene: TRBJ2-7
D gene: -
V gene: TRBV11-2
CDR3 protein: CARNLDLPGVGYEQYF
CDR3 DNA: TGTGCCAGGAACTTAGATCTTCCCGGGGTTGGTTACGAGCAGTACTTC

clone size: -
J gene: TRBJ2-7
D gene: -
V gene: TRBV11-2
CDR3 protein: CVSRPSGSSYEQYF
CDR3 DNA: TGTGTCAGCAGGCCCAGCGGAAGCTCCTACGAGCAGTACTTC

clone size: -
J gene: TRBJ1-2
D gene: TRBD1
V gene: TRBV4-2
CDR3 protein: CASSQSGTGPYGYTF
CDR3 DNA: TGTGCCAGCAGCCAATCCGGGACAGGGCCCTATGGCTACACCTTC

clone size: -
J gene: TRBJ1-1
D gene: -
V gene: TRBV11-2
CDR3 protein: CASSLGGGSEAFF
CDR3 DNA: TGTGCCAGCAGCTTGGGTGGGGGGTCCGAAGCTTTCTTT

clone size: -
J gene: TRBJ2-2
D gene: -
V gene: TRBV4-1
CDR3 protein: CASNDLDRGLIGELFF
CDR3 DNA: TGCGCCAGTAACGATCTGGACAGAGGGTTAATCGGGGAGCTGTTTTTT

clone size: -
J gene: TRBJ2-3
D gene: -
V gene: TRBV11-2
CDR3 protein: CASSLRRGYSTDTHYF
CDR3 DNA: TGTGCCAGCAGCTTACGGAGGGGGTATAGCACAGATACACATTATTTT

clone size: -
J gene: TRBJ1-2
D gene: TRBD1
V gene: TRBV29-1
CDR3 protein: CSAGTVGASYGYTF
CDR3 DNA: TGCAGTGCCGGGACAGTGGGCGCCAGCTATGGTTACACCTTC

clone size: -
J gene: TRBJ2-3
D gene: TRBD2
V gene: TRBV4-3
CDR3 protein: CPSSTGLADTDTQYF
CDR3 DNA: TGCCCCAGCAGCACCGGACTAGCGGACACAGATACGCAGTATTTT

clone size: -
J gene: TRBJ2-7
D gene: -
V gene: TRBV18
CDR3 protein: CASSPQPGHEQYF
CDR3 DNA: TGTGCCAGCTCACCACAACCAGGTCACGAGCAGTACTTC

clone size: once
J gene: TRBJ2-5
D gene: TRBD2
V gene: TRBV10-3
CDR3 protein: CDIGDLAGGETQYF
CDR3 DNA: TGTGACATCGGTGACCTAGCGGGGGGGGAGACCCAGTACTTC